Presented here are 20 T cell receptor beta chains from one specimen sequenced in a study of cytomegalovirus exposure and HLA in healthy donors. A multiplex PCR was run with 60 Vbeta primers and 13 Jbeta primers. Sequencing used immunoSEQ multiplex PCR; TCRdb keeps in-frame clones, though not all of them. This specimen shows some 120,000 clones; the ten leading clones hold 2%. Sequenced sample: PBMCs. These TCRs come from a woman in her sixties in good health and CMV-seronegative.

The V call is TRBV28, the J call TRBJ2-1; D is possibly TRBD2 (5 bases). CDR1 MDHEN and CDR2 SYDVKM come from the germline V gene. This CDR3 region has 15 residues. The V gene lost 3 bases and the J gene lost 0 bases, with 9 bases spanning the gap. The CDR3 nucleotides read TGTGCCAGCAGTTTCTACGGAGGCTCCTACAATGAGCAGTTCTTC. Protein sequence: CASSFYGGSYNEQFF. Drawing the rest from reference TRBV28 and TRBJ2-1, the complete variable domain is DVKVTQSSRYLVKRTGEKVFLECVQDMDHENMFWYRQDPGLGLRLIYFSYDVKMKEKGDIPEGYSVSREKKERFSLILESASTNQTSMYLCASSFYGGSYNEQFFGPGTRLTVL.

V and J are TRBV19 and TRBJ1-6; no clear D. Germline V CDR1 and CDR2: LNHDA, SQIVND (reference sequence). This CDR3 contains 14 residues. The V end lost 1 base, the J end lost 9 bases, and 10 bases lay between the germline ends. CDR3 residues: CASSIGQASSPLHF. In nucleotides, the CDR3 is TGTGCCAGTAGTATAGGTCAGGCGAGTTCACCCCTCCACTTT.

Note on this clone: Mismatch with germline at one junction end may stem from a read error. The gene calls are TRBV7-6 and TRBJ2-1, with 9 bases fitting TRBD2. The germline CDR1 and CDR2 sequences are SGHVS and FNYEAQ. The CDR3 totals 14 residues. The CDR3 bases are TGTGCCAGCAGTTTAGCGGGAGAATACAATGAGCAGTTCTTC. Its protein product is CASSLAGEYNEQFF.

This chain links TRBV18 with TRBJ2-2; 9 nucleotides align to TRBD2. CDR3 length: 15 residues. Germline loops: CDR1 KGHSH, CDR2 LQKENI. V shed 0 bases, J shed 4 bases, and the junction held 0 bases outside the gene matches. The CDR3 DNA is TGTGCCAGCTCACCACCTAGCGGGGGCACCGGGGAGCTGTTTTTT. This encodes CASSPPSGGTGELFF.

V is TRBV28 and J is TRBJ1-3; 11 nucleotides line up with TRBD1. Trimming cost V 5 bases and J 6 bases; bases outside gene matches: 9. Germline assignment: CDR1 MDHEN and CDR2 SYDVKM. The CDR3 loop spans 16 amino acids. The CDR3 loop reads CASSDTPGQGENTIYF. Written as DNA, the CDR3 is TGTGCCAGCAGTGATACGCCGGGACAGGGGGAAAACACCATATATTTT.

The genes are TRBV10-3 and TRBJ2-5; TRBD2 aligns across 13 bases. CDR3 size: 16 residues. Germline V CDR1 and CDR2: ENHRY, SYGVKD. With 2 bases clipped from V and 4 bases from J, the junction kept 4 bases outside the gene matches. CDR3 residues: CAISETGLAGTETQYF. For the CDR3, the DNA is TGTGCCATCAGTGAGACGGGACTAGCGGGGACAGAGACCCAGTACTTC.

The chain links TRBV10-3 to TRBJ2-3; tentatively, D is TRBD2 (6 bases). The CDR3 contains 13 residues. CDR1 is ENHRY, CDR2 SYGVKD, per germline. Trimming cost V 6 bases and J 5 bases, with 12 bases left between them. CDR3 amino acids: CAIRPGLGDTQYF. Written as DNA, the CDR3 is TGTGCCATCAGACCGGGACTGGGAGATACGCAGTATTTT.

The J gene is TRBJ1-2, the V gene TRBV6-1; D might be TRBD1 (5 bases). Deletions cut 2 bases from V and 5 bases from J, with 12 bases between. The CDR3 runs 14 residues. Germline lookup yields CDR1 MNHNS and CDR2 SASEGT. The CDR3 DNA reads as TGTGCCAGCAGTGAAACGGGGGATGGGTATGGCTACACCTTC. Protein product: CASSETGDGYGYTF.

This chain connects TRBV9 to TRBJ2-2; D is possibly TRBD2 (6 bases). This CDR3 has 16 amino acids. Trimming removed 3 bases at V and 1 base at J, with 13 bases between. Germline V lookup: CDR1 SGDLS, CDR2 YYNGEE. CDR3 loop: CASSGLADLNTGELFF. The CDR3 bases are TGTGCCAGCAGCGGTTTAGCGGATCTGAACACCGGGGAGCTGTTTTTT.

This chain joins TRBV15 and TRBJ2-3; no clear D. The germline V and J ends were trimmed by 0 bases and 3 bases, with 4 bases remaining between them. CDR1 is LNHNV and CDR2 is YYDKDF in the germline V gene (reference sequence). The CDR3 consists of 13 residues. CDR3 protein: CATSRDLTDTQYF. The CDR3 nucleotides are TGTGCCACCAGCAGAGATCTGACAGATACGCAGTATTTT. The full variable domain, rest sourced from reference TRBV15 and TRBJ2-3, is DAMVIQNPRYQVTQFGKPVTLSCSQTLNHNVMYWYQQKSSQAPKLLFHYYDKDFNNEADTPDNFQSRRPNTSFCFLDIRSPGLGDTAMYLCATSRDLTDTQYFGPGTRLTVL.

V usage is TRBV11-2 and J usage is TRBJ1-6; 8 positions match TRBD1. The CDR3 spans 14 residues. The germline V gene encodes CDR1 SGHAT and CDR2 FQNNGV. With 5 bases clipped from V and 9 bases from J, the junction kept 6 bases outside the gene matches. The CDR3 sequence: CASSRQGASSPLHF. CDR3 in DNA: TGTGCCAGCAGCCGCCAGGGGGCAAGTTCACCCCTCCACTTT.

CDR3 sequence reads: CASSPRGNSYGYTF. CDR3 DNA sequence: TGCGCCAGCAGCCCCAGAGGGAACTCCTATGGCTACACCTTC. This chain connects TRBV5-1 to TRBJ1-2; D is undetermined. The CDR3 contains 14 residues. V was trimmed by 4 bases and J by 4 bases, leaving 14 bases between them. CDR1 and CDR2 from the germline V gene are SGHRS and YFSETQ. The entire variable domain, with the rest obtained from reference TRBV5-1 and TRBJ1-2, is as follows: KAGVTQTPRYLIKTRGQQVTLSCSPISGHRSVSWYQQTPGQGLQFLFEYFSETQRNKGNFPGRFSGRQFSNSRSEMNVSTLELGDSALYLCASSPRGNSYGYTFGSGTRLTVV.

The rearrangement joins TRBV10-1 to TRBJ2-3; 10 positions agree with TRBD2. The CDR3 is 16 residues long. Germline values: CDR1 WNHNN, CDR2 SYGVQD (reference sequence). J was trimmed by 4 bases and V by 4 bases; bases with no gene match: 8. CDR3 protein: CASSAASGRVADTQYF. CDR3 sequence (DNA): TGCGCCAGCAGTGCGGCTAGCGGGAGAGTGGCAGATACGCAGTATTTT.

The chain has TRBV28 and TRBJ1-6; D is possibly TRBD1 (5 bases). V was shortened by 4 bases and J by 0 bases, with 10 bases between the two germline ends. The CDR3 length is 16 residues. Looked up from germline, CDR1 is MDHEN and CDR2 is SYDVKM. As DNA, the CDR3 is TGTGCCAGCAGTTCGCGGGGGAGCTCCTATAATTCACCCCTCCACTTT. Protein product: CASSSRGSSYNSPLHF.

The genes are TRBV2 and TRBJ1-2; D is unclear. V was trimmed by 4 bases and J by 1 base, leaving 13 bases between them. Germline CDR1 SNHLY, CDR2 FYNNEI. The CDR3 extends over 15 amino acids. The chain's CDR3 is CASSVRRNGNYGYTF. CDR3 coding DNA: TGTGCCAGCAGTGTCAGGCGCAACGGTAACTATGGCTACACCTTC.

The V call is TRBV6-6, the J call TRBJ1-3; a weak D match, TRBD1 (6 bases). Trimming left V 5 bases short and J 3 bases short, with 11 bases between. Germline loops: CDR1 MNHNY, CDR2 SVGAGI (reference sequence). This CDR3 comprises 14 residues. CDR3 sequence: CASSNRESGNTIYF. DNA of the CDR3: TGTGCCAGCAGTAACAGGGAAAGTGGAAACACCATATATTTT.

The chain couples TRBV18 to TRBJ2-3, with 10 bases matching TRBD1. CDR1 is KGHSH and CDR2 is LQKENI in the germline V gene. This CDR3 is 17 amino acids long. J gave up 1 base and V 0 bases, and 4 bases lay outside the gene matches. In nucleotides, the CDR3 is TGTGCCAGCTCACCACCGGGACAGGGGTATGGCACAGATACGCAGTATTTT. It translates to CASSPPGQGYGTDTQYF.

This chain uses TRBV28 with TRBJ1-5, with D uncertain. Germline CDR1 is MDHEN and CDR2 is SYDVKM. Trimming removed 7 bases from V and 4 bases from J, with 17 bases in between. The CDR3 consists of 15 residues. CDR3 in amino acids: CASTWGGRANQPQHF. The CDR3 DNA reads TGTGCCAGCACCTGGGGAGGGAGGGCGAATCAGCCCCAGCATTTT.

The chain is built from TRBV11-2 and TRBJ1-1; D is unresolved. Between the trimmed V and J ends, which lost 3 bases and 3 bases, there was a span of 20 bases. The germline V gene has CDR1 SGHAT and CDR2 FQNNGV. The CDR3 runs 17 residues. Written as DNA, the CDR3 is TGTGCCAGCAGCTTCAATAGTTTGCGGCTAACGGACACTGAAGCTTTCTTT. It codes for CASSFNSLRLTDTEAFF.

The V gene is TRBV4-1, the J gene TRBJ1-2; D uncertain. With 6 bases removed from V and 6 bases from J, the gap between germline ends came to 23 bases. Germline V CDR1 and CDR2: MGHRA, YSYEKL. The CDR3 length is 16 residues. CDR3 coding DNA: TGCGCCAGCAGTCTCGGCGGCGGTAATCCCGTGAATGGCTACACCTTC. Amino acids: CASSLGGGNPVNGYTF.